One sample yielded the 27 T cell receptor beta chains listed below, sequenced in a study of blood T cell repertoires in COVID-19. TCRdb's table, derived via immunoSEQ multiplex PCR, lists solely in-frame clones and lacks some. The data hold approximately 450,000 clones, with 75% to 90% observed a single time. The sequencing sample was made of peripheral blood. The receptors come from a woman in her twenties or thirties with acute or convalescent COVID-19.

V and J are TRBV24-1 and TRBJ1-4, with D possibly matching TRBD1 (5 bases). V lost 4 bases, J lost 0 bases, and 11 bases lay in between. The germline V gene has CDR1 KGHDR and CDR2 SFDVKD. The CDR3 totals 16 residues. The CDR3 loop is CATSDAGPATNEKLFF. In DNA, the CDR3 is TGTGCCACCAGTGACGCGGGGCCCGCAACTAATGAAAAACTGTTTTTT.

The chain employs TRBV7-8 and TRBJ1-5; 8 bases match TRBD1. Germline V gene data show CDR1 as SGHVS and CDR2 as FQNEAQ. V gave up 1 base and J gave up 7 bases; unmatched junction bases: 9. The CDR3 runs 16 residues. The CDR3 DNA reads as TGTGCCAGCAGCTTAGTGGGGACAGGCGTAGGCCAGCCCCAGCATTTT. Translation gives CASSLVGTGVGQPQHF.

This clone was seen a handful of times. The junction departs from germline at one end; a sequencing error may be responsible. The chain joins TRBV6-5 to TRBJ1-2; D might be TRBD1 (6 bases). CDR1 is MNHEY, CDR2 SVGAGI, per germline. The length of the CDR3 is 11 residues. CDR3 nucleotide sequence: TGTGCCAGCAGTACCTCCGGGACATCTATTTTC. It codes for CASSTSGTSIF.

This clone was seen a single time. The CDR3 protein is CASSFQGTNNSPLHF. CDR3 bases: TGTGCCAGCAGCTTTCAGGGAACCAATAATTCACCCCTCCACTTT. The rearrangement links TRBV7-2 to TRBJ1-6; D may be TRBD1 (5 bases). This CDR3 has 15 residues. The germline V gene has CDR1 SGHTA and CDR2 FQGNSA. Trimming left V 3 bases short and J 5 bases short, with 11 bases between. The whole variable domain, remainder taken from reference TRBV7-2 and TRBJ1-6, is GAGVSQSPSNKVTEKGKDVELRCDPISGHTALYWYRQSLGQGLEFLIYFQGNSAPDKSGLPSDRFSAERTGGSVSTLTIQRTQQEDSAVYLCASSFQGTNNSPLHFGNGTRLTVT.

This rearrangement joins TRBV7-9 to TRBJ1-2, with 7 bases aligning to TRBD1. The V gene's germline CDR1 is SEHNR and CDR2 FQNEAQ (reference sequence). This CDR3 has 13 residues. The V segment lost 10 bases and the J segment 5 bases; nucleotides outside the gene matches: 10. The CDR3 nucleotides read TGTGCCACCGAGGGACAGAAGAAATATGGCTACACCTTC. Amino acids: CATEGQKKYGYTF.

The chain uses TRBV28 and TRBJ2-3; 8 bases line up with TRBD2. Germline V lookup: CDR1 MDHEN, CDR2 SYDVKM. This CDR3 is built from 17 residues. Trimming removed 5 bases from V and 2 bases from J; junction bases left unmatched: 12. CDR3 sequence: CASSAGTSGTLTDTQYF. The CDR3 DNA follows: TGTGCCAGCAGTGCAGGGACTAGTGGAACCCTCACAGATACGCAGTATTTT.

This chain connects TRBV29-1 to TRBJ2-5; TRBD2 aligns across 10 bases. The CDR3 covers 15 residues. CDR1 is SQVTM and CDR2 is ANQGSEA in the germline V gene. V was clipped by 8 bases and J by 4 bases; unmatched bases: 13. The CDR3 DNA sequence: TGCAGCTTGGCAGGGAGCGGGGGGGGATCAGAGACCCAGTACTTC. Translating it yields CSLAGSGGGSETQYF.

The rearrangement uses TRBV11-2 and TRBJ1-3; D is unresolved. There are 14 residues in the CDR3. CDR1 and CDR2 from the germline V gene are SGHAT and FQNNGV. Trimming stripped 4 bases from V and 4 bases from J, with 11 bases between. CDR3 residues: CASSSPSRGNTIYF. CDR3 DNA: TGTGCCAGCAGCTCCCCTTCCAGGGGAAACACCATATATTTT.

This clone showed up just a few times. V gene TRBV12-5 combines with J gene TRBJ1-1, with 8 bases identical to TRBD1. V was clipped by 7 bases and J by 2 bases; unmatched bases: 6. CDR1 is LGHNT, CDR2 FRNRAP, per germline. There are 14 residues in the CDR3. The CDR3 coding sequence is TGTGCTAGTGTCCACAGGGGGAAAAACACTGAAGCTTTCTTT. Encoded protein: CASVHRGKNTEAFF.

The DNA for the CDR3 is TGTGCCAGCTTAGACAGGGGGCGCCGCGAGCAGTACTTC. Translating gives CASLDRGRREQYF. This chain uses TRBV13 with TRBJ2-7; 10 nucleotides match TRBD1. V dropped 8 bases and J dropped 6; count of bases not matched to a gene: 7. Per the germline V gene, CDR1 is PRHDT and CDR2 is FYEKMQ (reference sequence). CDR3 length equals 13 residues. Full variable domain (missing parts from reference TRBV13 and TRBJ2-7): AAGVIQSPRHLIKEKRETATLKCYPIPRHDTVYWYQQGPGQDPQFLISFYEKMQSDKGSIPDRFSAQQFSDYHSELNMSSLELGDSALYFCASLDRGRREQYFGPGTRLTVT.

This rearrangement joins TRBV5-1 to TRBJ2-1; 7 bases fit TRBD1. Germline V CDR1 and CDR2: SGHRS, YFSETQ. The CDR3 sequence is 15 residues long. V was clipped by 4 bases and J by 3 bases; unmatched bases: 7. CDR3 sequence: CASSKETGYYNEQFF. CDR3 nucleotides: TGCGCCAGCAGCAAGGAGACAGGGTACTACAATGAGCAGTTCTTC.

The CDR3 nucleotides are TGCAGCGTTGAAGGTGGGGAGTACGGAGCTTTCTTT. It codes for CSVEGGEYGAFF. V usage is TRBV29-1 and J usage is TRBJ1-1; D gene uncertain. V dropped 1 base and J dropped 10 bases, with 13 bases sitting between them. This CDR3 spans 12 amino acids. CDR1 and CDR2 from the germline V gene are SQVTM and ANQGSEA.

This sequence joins TRBV18 and TRBJ1-1; maybe TRBD1 (6 bases). V was cut by 4 bases and J by 4 bases, with 10 bases left in between. Germline lookup yields CDR1 KGHSH and CDR2 LQKENI. CDR3 length: 13 residues. DNA of the CDR3: TGTGCCAGCTCACTACAGGGTGCCACTGAAGCTTTCTTT. Translation: CASSLQGATEAFF. The full variable domain, completed using reference TRBV18 and TRBJ1-1, is NAGVMQNPRHLVRRRGQEARLRCSPMKGHSHVYWYRQLPEEGLKFMVYLQKENIIDESGMPKERFSAEFPKEGPSILRIQQVVRGDSAAYFCASSLQGATEAFFGQGTRLTVV.

This clone was seen a few times. Here the CDR3 reads CARTGVCGSPLHF. The CDR3 nucleotides read TGTGCCAGGACAGGGGTCTGTGGCTCACCCCTCCACTTT. The chain uses TRBV19 and TRBJ1-6; 8 nucleotides match TRBD1. Per the germline V gene, CDR1 is LNHDA and CDR2 is SQIVND (reference sequence). Trimming removed 9 bases from V and 10 bases from J; junction bases left unmatched: 8. The CDR3 sequence is 13 residues long.

The chain is built from TRBV5-1 and TRBJ2-1; D ambiguous. Germline lookup yields CDR1 SGHRS and CDR2 YFSETQ. V lost 1 base to trimming and J lost 3 bases, with 11 bases between them. There are 15 residues in the CDR3. The CDR3 loop is CASSLLGADYNEQFF. The CDR3 nucleotides read TGCGCCAGCAGCTTGTTAGGCGCGGACTACAATGAGCAGTTCTTC.

The chain couples TRBV5-1 to TRBJ2-5, with a weak D call TRBD2 (7 bases). Trimming left V 0 bases short and J 2 bases short, with 14 bases between. The CDR3 runs to 16 residues. Germline-derived CDR1 and CDR2 are SGHRS and YFSETQ. This CDR3 is CASSLAGGLGQETQYF. In DNA form, the CDR3 reads TGCGCCAGCAGCTTGGCGGGGGGCCTGGGGCAAGAGACCCAGTACTTC.

The chain has TRBV5-4 and TRBJ1-2; the match to TRBD1 covers 7 bases. The CDR3 length is 14 residues. The germline gives CDR1 SGHNT, CDR2 YYREEE (reference sequence). Losses at the gene ends were 2 bases for V and 2 bases for J; bases not matched to a gene: 3. This CDR3 is CASSFRGTNYGYTF. CDR3 DNA sequence: TGTGCCAGCAGCTTCAGGGGGACCAACTATGGCTACACCTTC.

J is TRBJ2-7 and V is TRBV30, with 9 positions matching TRBD1. CDR1 is GTSNPN, CDR2 SVGIG, per germline (reference sequence). The V segment lost 3 bases and the J segment 7 bases; nucleotides outside the gene matches: 7. This CDR3 spans 13 amino acids. CDR3 nucleotide sequence: TGTGCCTGGAGGACAGGGGGTAGGGCAGAGCAGTACTTC. Residues: CAWRTGGRAEQYF.

The chain couples TRBV10-2 to TRBJ2-5; tentative D call: TRBD1 (6 bases). There are 13 residues in the CDR3. Germline assignment: CDR1 WSHSY and CDR2 SAAADI. With 4 bases removed from V and 5 bases from J, the gap between germline ends came to 11 bases. CDR3 DNA sequence: TGCGCCAGCAGTGGGACAGCGGTGGAGACCCAGTACTTC. Translated: CASSGTAVETQYF.

This clone was counted between two and nine times. The rearrangement joins TRBV20-1 to TRBJ2-2; D is unclear. V gave up 7 bases and J gave up 4 bases, with 7 bases separating them. Germline CDR1 is DFQATT and CDR2 is SNEGSKA (reference sequence). CDR3 length: 11 residues. The CDR3 is CSVPVTGELFF. The CDR3 nucleotides read TGCAGTGTTCCAGTCACCGGGGAGCTGTTTTTT.

J is TRBJ1-1 and V is TRBV5-1, with TRBD1 matching over 7 bases. Germline CDR1 reads SGHRS; CDR2 reads YFSETQ. The CDR3 runs to 16 residues. J gave up 0 bases and V 0 bases, and 5 bases lay outside the gene matches. The CDR3 spells CASSLDRGLMNTEAFF. CDR3 in DNA: TGCGCCAGCAGCTTGGACAGGGGATTAATGAACACTGAAGCTTTCTTT. Full variable domain (missing parts from reference TRBV5-1 and TRBJ1-1): KAGVTQTPRYLIKTRGQQVTLSCSPISGHRSVSWYQQTPGQGLQFLFEYFSETQRNKGNFPGRFSGRQFSNSRSEMNVSTLELGDSALYLCASSLDRGLMNTEAFFGQGTRLTVV.

This chain uses TRBV6-5 with TRBJ2-2, with 7 bases aligning to TRBD1. CDR1 is MNHEY, CDR2 SVGAGI, per germline. The CDR3 totals 14 residues. V lost 5 bases, J lost 4 bases, and 4 bases stayed unmatched. For the CDR3, the DNA is TGTGCCAGCAGTCCCGACAGGGTCACCGGGGAGCTGTTTTTT. It codes for CASSPDRVTGELFF.

This chain joins TRBV3-1 (or the pseudogene TRBV3-2) and TRBJ2-4; D is ambiguous. V was pared by 0 bases and J by 6 bases, with 3 bases between. The CDR3 spans 12 residues. Looked up from germline, CDR1 is LGHDT and CDR2 is YNNKEL (reference sequence). CDR3 sequence reads: CASSQEANIQYF. The CDR3 DNA sequence: TGTGCCAGCAGCCAAGAGGCAAACATTCAGTACTTC.

This chain connects TRBV5-4 to TRBJ2-6; D not certain. With 0 bases removed from V and 2 bases from J, the gap between germline ends came to 12 bases. Germline V lookup: CDR1 SGHNT, CDR2 YYREEE (reference sequence). The CDR3 runs 17 residues. CDR3 nucleotides: TGTGCCAGCAGCTTGGGACACCTTTCAACTGGGGCCAACGTCCTGACTTTC. Amino acid sequence: CASSLGHLSTGANVLTF.

The rearrangement uses TRBV6-5 and TRBJ2-3; 10 bases map to TRBD2. Trimming took 10 bases from V and 0 from J; bases not matched to a gene: 4. Germline-derived CDR1 and CDR2 are MNHEY and SVGAGI. This CDR3 is built from 14 residues. The CDR3 DNA reads as TGTGCCACGGTAGCGGGGGGTAGCACAGATACGCAGTATTTT. It yields the protein CATVAGGSTDTQYF.

The chain links TRBV5-4 to TRBJ1-6, with D perhaps TRBD1 (6 bases). The CDR3 is made up of 14 amino acids. V lost 2 bases and J lost 7, with 10 bases in between. CDR1 is SGHNT and CDR2 is YYREEE in the germline V gene (reference sequence). CDR3 sequence: CASSFKTGNSPLHF. The CDR3 DNA reads TGTGCCAGCAGCTTTAAAACAGGGAATTCACCCCTCCACTTT.

The chain uses TRBV28 and TRBJ2-2; D uncertain. CDR3 length: 12 residues. Germline CDR1 and CDR2: MDHEN and SYDVKM. V gave up 8 bases and J gave up 8 bases, with 12 bases separating them. CDR3 loop: CASSIRVGELFF. The CDR3 coding sequence is TGTGCCAGCTCTATAAGAGTAGGGGAGCTGTTTTTT.